This is a list of T cell receptor beta chains from one sample in a study of T cells in Graves' hyperthyroidism and ophthalmopathy. TCRdb reprocessed the multiplex PCR reads with MiXCR, giving one entry per CDR3 protein. The data show 550,000 to 600,000 distinct CDR3 sequences, around 46% seen once. The sample taken for sequencing was peripheral blood or thyroid tissue (not recorded which). These receptors were taken from an adult woman with Graves' disease, either hyperthyroidism or ophthalmopathy (not recorded which). Both conserved end residues are part of each CDR3. The D gene is left open where the match is weak. Only some rows state a clone size, as once, few, many or a class for expanded clones.

v_gene: TRBV5-1
abundance: many
j_gene: TRBJ2-7
d_gene: TRBD1
CDR3nt: TGCGCCAGCAGCTCGGGCCCCCGGGACAGCTCCTACGAGCAGTACTTC
CDR3aa: CASSSGPRDSSYEQYF

v_gene: TRBV2
abundance: .
j_gene: TRBJ1-3
d_gene: .
CDR3nt: TGTGCCAGCAGTTACGGGATCGGAAACACCATATATTTT
CDR3aa: CASSYGIGNTIYF

v_gene: TRBV29-1
abundance: .
j_gene: TRBJ1-2
d_gene: .
CDR3nt: TGCAGCGTTGCTTACCGCGAAGACTATGGCTACACCTTC
CDR3aa: CSVAYREDYGYTF

v_gene: TRBV12-3/TRBV12-4
abundance: many
j_gene: TRBJ1-1
d_gene: TRBD1
CDR3nt: TGTGCCAGCAGGGCCGGACAGGGTTTCCCAGCTTTCTTT
CDR3aa: CASRAGQGFPAFF

v_gene: TRBV29-1
abundance: many
j_gene: TRBJ1-1
d_gene: .
CDR3nt: TGCAGCGTCGAGGACAGGAACACTGAAGCTTTCTTT
CDR3aa: CSVEDRNTEAFF

v_gene: TRBV20-1
abundance: .
j_gene: TRBJ2-1
d_gene: TRBD2
CDR3nt: TGCAGTGCTAGTCGGCTAGCGGAAAACAATGAGCAGTTCTTC
CDR3aa: CSASRLAENNEQFF

v_gene: TRBV10-3
abundance: .
j_gene: TRBJ2-7
d_gene: .
CDR3nt: TGTGCCATCAGTGGAGACGGGAGATACGAGCAGTACTTC
CDR3aa: CAISGDGRYEQYF

v_gene: TRBV7-8
abundance: .
j_gene: TRBJ2-3
d_gene: .
CDR3nt: TGTGCCATCGGCCGGAAGGGCCTGACAGATACGCAGTATTTT
CDR3aa: CAIGRKGLTDTQYF

v_gene: TRBV11-2
abundance: .
j_gene: TRBJ1-4
d_gene: .
CDR3nt: TGTGCCAGCAGCTGCTTCTACAGTCCAACTAATGAAAAACTGTTTTTT
CDR3aa: CASSCFYSPTNEKLFF

v_gene: TRBV19
abundance: .
j_gene: TRBJ2-1
d_gene: .
CDR3nt: TGTGCCAGTAGTATAGATTGGGGGATCGGGCAGTTCTTC
CDR3aa: CASSIDWGIGQFF

v_gene: TRBV11-1
abundance: .
j_gene: TRBJ2-5
d_gene: .
CDR3nt: TGTGCCACTTCAGATCAACAAGAGACCCAGTACTTC
CDR3aa: CATSDQQETQYF

v_gene: TRBV4-1
abundance: .
j_gene: TRBJ1-1
d_gene: .
CDR3nt: TGCGCCAGCAGCCAACCACCGGACACGGTTGGGGCTGAAGCTTTCTTT
CDR3aa: CASSQPPDTVGAEAFF

v_gene: TRBV19
abundance: .
j_gene: TRBJ1-6
d_gene: TRBD1
CDR3nt: TGTGCCAGCAGACTACCGGGACAGGGGATTGGGTCACCCCTCCACTTT
CDR3aa: CASRLPGQGIGSPLHF

v_gene: TRBV11-2
abundance: once
j_gene: TRBJ1-4
d_gene: .
CDR3nt: TGTGCCAGCAGCCCCGGGCCGGAGGGAAAACTGTTTTTT
CDR3aa: CASSPGPEGKLFF

v_gene: TRBV29-1
abundance: .
j_gene: TRBJ1-2
d_gene: .
CDR3nt: TGCAGCGTTTCGAAAGGCTGCACCTTC
CDR3aa: CSVSKGCTF

v_gene: TRBV7-2
abundance: .
j_gene: TRBJ1-1
d_gene: .
CDR3nt: TGTGCCAGCAGCTTAGATATGGCTCACACTGAAGCTTTCTTT
CDR3aa: CASSLDMAHTEAFF

v_gene: TRBV7-9
abundance: many
j_gene: TRBJ2-7
d_gene: .
CDR3nt: TGTGCCAGCAGCTTACCCTCGCAGGGCCTGGGGGAGCAGTACTTC
CDR3aa: CASSLPSQGLGEQYF

v_gene: TRBV24-1
abundance: many
j_gene: TRBJ2-7
d_gene: .
CDR3nt: TGTGCCACCAGTGATTTGTACCAGGGCGAGCAGTACTTC
CDR3aa: CATSDLYQGEQYF

v_gene: TRBV11-2
abundance: .
j_gene: TRBJ1-5
d_gene: .
CDR3nt: TGTGCCAGCAGTCTGGCTAGCGGGACTCAGACCCAGCATTTT
CDR3aa: CASSLASGTQTQHF

v_gene: TRBV29-1
abundance: .
j_gene: TRBJ2-5
d_gene: TRBD2
CDR3nt: TGCAGCGTTGAAGGGTCCCTAGCGGTAACCCAAGAGACCCAGTACTTC
CDR3aa: CSVEGSLAVTQETQYF

v_gene: TRBV10-3
abundance: .
j_gene: TRBJ1-3
d_gene: .
CDR3nt: TGTGCCATCAGTGCCGGGGAAACTGGAAACACCATATATTTT
CDR3aa: CAISAGETGNTIYF

v_gene: TRBV5-1
abundance: .
j_gene: TRBJ2-5
d_gene: .
CDR3nt: TGCGCCAGCAGCTTGGGGCTAGATCGGGAGACCCAGTACTTC
CDR3aa: CASSLGLDRETQYF

v_gene: TRBV6-1
abundance: many
j_gene: TRBJ2-7
d_gene: .
CDR3nt: TGTGCCAGCAGTGAAATGGGAGTCAACGAGCAGTACTTC
CDR3aa: CASSEMGVNEQYF

v_gene: TRBV7-8
abundance: .
j_gene: TRBJ1-1
d_gene: .
CDR3nt: TGTGCCAGCACTATAGTGGGGAACACTGAAGCTTTCTTT
CDR3aa: CASTIVGNTEAFF

v_gene: TRBV2
abundance: many
j_gene: TRBJ2-7
d_gene: .
CDR3nt: TGTGCCAGCAAGCGGGCCGAGAGCTCCTACGAGCAGTACTTC
CDR3aa: CASKRAESSYEQYF

v_gene: TRBV14
abundance: .
j_gene: TRBJ2-5
d_gene: .
CDR3nt: TGTGCCAGCTTGGGCCAACAGGGCAGGACCCAAGAGACCCAGTACTTC
CDR3aa: CASLGQQGRTQETQYF

v_gene: TRBV3-1
abundance: many
j_gene: TRBJ2-5
d_gene: .
CDR3nt: TGTGCCAGCAGCCAAGAGAGGGGGAAAAGGGTCCAAGAGACCCAGTACTTC
CDR3aa: CASSQERGKRVQETQYF

v_gene: TRBV4-1
abundance: .
j_gene: TRBJ2-5
d_gene: .
CDR3nt: TGCGCCAGCAGCCAAGATATAACTGGAGGGCACTATAAAGAGACCCAGTACTTC
CDR3aa: CASSQDITGGHYKETQYF

v_gene: TRBV6-1
abundance: many
j_gene: TRBJ1-5
d_gene: TRBD1
CDR3nt: TGTGCCAGCAGTGAGCAGACAGGGCCGGAGCCCCAGCATTTT
CDR3aa: CASSEQTGPEPQHF

v_gene: TRBV4-1
abundance: many
j_gene: TRBJ2-5
d_gene: .
CDR3nt: TGCGCCAGCAGCCAAGAAAAACGGATCCAAGAGACCCAGTACTTC
CDR3aa: CASSQEKRIQETQYF

v_gene: TRBV19
abundance: few
j_gene: TRBJ2-6
d_gene: TRBD2
CDR3nt: TGTGCCAGTAGCTACAGCGGGAGCGGTTTC
CDR3aa: CASSYSGSGF

v_gene: TRBV7-9
abundance: .
j_gene: TRBJ2-5
d_gene: TRBD2
CDR3nt: TGTGCCAGCAGCCCCCCTAGCGGGACCCAGTACTTC
CDR3aa: CASSPPSGTQYF

v_gene: TRBV2
abundance: .
j_gene: TRBJ2-1
d_gene: .
CDR3nt: TGTGCCAGCAGTGAGACCCTCAGGGGGGGGAATGAGCAGTTCTTC
CDR3aa: CASSETLRGGNEQFF

v_gene: TRBV6-6
abundance: many
j_gene: TRBJ1-2
d_gene: .
CDR3nt: TGTGCCAGCAGTTACGACAGTCTTAACTATGGCTACACCTTC
CDR3aa: CASSYDSLNYGYTF

v_gene: TRBV28
abundance: many
j_gene: TRBJ1-3
d_gene: .
CDR3nt: TGTGCCAGCAGTTTGAAGGGAAACACCATATATTTT
CDR3aa: CASSLKGNTIYF

v_gene: TRBV7-9
abundance: .
j_gene: TRBJ1-5
d_gene: TRBD1
CDR3nt: TGTGCCAGCAGCTTACAAAGACAGGGGGGCAATCAGCCCCAGCATTTT
CDR3aa: CASSLQRQGGNQPQHF

v_gene: TRBV20-1
abundance: .
j_gene: TRBJ2-1
d_gene: .
CDR3nt: TGCAGTGCTAGTGGCAGCGCCTACAATGAGCAGTTCTTC
CDR3aa: CSASGSAYNEQFF

v_gene: TRBV20-1
abundance: many
j_gene: TRBJ2-2
d_gene: .
CDR3nt: TGCAGTGCTAGAAAGCCCGGACGAACAACCGGGGAGCTGTTTTTT
CDR3aa: CSARKPGRTTGELFF

v_gene: TRBV20-1
abundance: .
j_gene: TRBJ1-5
d_gene: TRBD1
CDR3nt: TGCAGTGCTAAAAGGACAGGGGATCAGCCCCAGCATTTT
CDR3aa: CSAKRTGDQPQHF

v_gene: TRBV18
abundance: many
j_gene: TRBJ1-4
d_gene: .
CDR3nt: TGTGCCAGCTCACCGGACATCGGGACGAGTGAAAAACTGTTTTTT
CDR3aa: CASSPDIGTSEKLFF

v_gene: TRBV30
abundance: .
j_gene: TRBJ2-7
d_gene: .
CDR3nt: TGTGCCTGGAGGGCAAGGGGTTACGAGCAGTACTTC
CDR3aa: CAWRARGYEQYF